This T cell receptor (beta chain) was recorded in a study of shared clonotypes between healthy human individuals. The CDR3 has 13 residues. The junction had 1 base not matched to a gene; V was cut back by 3 bases and J by 5 bases. Germline V gene sequence: CDR1 SGHNT, CDR2 YYREEE (reference sequence). In this sample, this clone turned up once. This is likely an artifact of a read error, given a far larger clone one base away. The assay was immunoSEQ multiplex PCR, and TCRdb's table has in-frame clones only and misses some. The data show around 510,000 clones, roughly four fifths seen once. Donors included only healthy HIV-negative adults lacking recent acute infections or vaccinations.

The chain combines TRBV5-4 with TRBJ2-1, with 8 bases matching TRBD2. Sequencing was performed on PBMCs. This TCR was recovered from a woman aged 40-49 years in good health. Some clones in this sample may be carry-over from other donors' samples. This chain's CDR3 is CASSSGLDNEQFF. CDR3 sequence (DNA): TGTGCCAGCAGCTCGGGACTAGACAATGAGCAGTTCTTC.